Reported below is one T cell receptor (beta chain). Its target is unknown. Germline V gene sequence: CDR1 SGHTA, CDR2 FQGNSA. The length of the CDR3 is 15 residues. V was cut by 0 bases and J by 8 bases, with 13 bases left in between. This entry belongs to a study of shared clonotypes between healthy human individuals. Study-level results: Genetic and exposure-history diversity was limited by the few donors.

The assay was immunoSEQ multiplex PCR, and TCRdb's table has in-frame clones only and misses some. Found here are under 2.5 million clones, around 92% of them singletons; the top ten hold more than 0.35%. The rearrangement joins TRBV7-2 to TRBJ1-4; D not resolved. This TCR was recovered from a man aged 18 to 29 in good health. Some clones in this sample may be carry-over from other donors' samples. Sequencing was performed on naive CD4+ T cells from PBMCs. Indicated subset: CD45RA+ positively selected. The DNA for the CDR3 is TGTGCCAGCAGCTTAGCTGGGCAGGAAGGCGAAAAACTGTTTTTT. It yields the protein CASSLAGQEGEKLFF. Combining the CDR3 with reference TRBV7-2 and TRBJ1-4 gives the whole variable domain GAGVSQSPSNKVTEKGKDVELRCDPISGHTALYWYRQSLGQGLEFLIYFQGNSAPDKSGLPSDRFSAERTGGSVSTLTIQRTQQEDSAVYLCASSLAGQEGEKLFFGSGTQLSVL.